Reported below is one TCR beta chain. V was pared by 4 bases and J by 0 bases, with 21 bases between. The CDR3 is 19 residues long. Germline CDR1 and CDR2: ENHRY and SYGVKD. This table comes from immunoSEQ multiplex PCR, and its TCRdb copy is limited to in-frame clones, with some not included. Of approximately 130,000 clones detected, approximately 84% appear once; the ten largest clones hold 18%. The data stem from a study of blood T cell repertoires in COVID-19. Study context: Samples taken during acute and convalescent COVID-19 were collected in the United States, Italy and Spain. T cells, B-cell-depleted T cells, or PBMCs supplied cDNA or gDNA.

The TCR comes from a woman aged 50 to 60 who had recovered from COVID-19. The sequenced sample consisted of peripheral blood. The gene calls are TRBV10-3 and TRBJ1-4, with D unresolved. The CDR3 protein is CAISGGKRGIRATNEKLFF. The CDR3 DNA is TGTGCCATCAGTGGAGGGAAGCGAGGGATCCGGGCAACTAATGAAAAACTGTTTTTT.